The rows below give T cell receptor beta chains drawn from one sample of a study of control samples from healthy donors and cancer patients. The method was immunoSEQ multiplex PCR; TCRdb's version includes in-frame clones alone and lacks a portion of them. The repertoire holds about 83,000 clones, with 90% to 95% as singletons. The specimen was blood. Receptor source: a man aged 25 to 40 in good health. Each CDR3 is given with its conserved first and last residue. The D gene is left open where the match is weak. Part of the rows lack a size; the others show once, few, many or a class for expanded clones.

j_call: TRBJ1-1
d_call: TRBD1
clone_size: -
v_call: TRBV19
cdr3_nt: TGTGCCAGTAGCATCAAAGGACAGGGGAGTACTGAAGCTTTCTTT
cdr3_aa: CASSIKGQGSTEAFF

j_call: TRBJ1-1
d_call: -
clone_size: -
v_call: TRBV20-1
cdr3_nt: TGCAGTGGGGGGACGGCCACTGAAGCTTTCTTT
cdr3_aa: CSGGTATEAFF

j_call: TRBJ1-4
d_call: -
clone_size: once
v_call: TRBV12-3/TRBV12-4
cdr3_nt: TGTGCCAGCAGTTTAGCGATGGGGGAAAAACTGTTTTTT
cdr3_aa: CASSLAMGEKLFF

j_call: TRBJ1-2
d_call: TRBD1
clone_size: -
v_call: TRBV27
cdr3_nt: TGTGCCAGCAGTACCCTTCACAGGGGTGGTTCTTGGGGCTACACCTTC
cdr3_aa: CASSTLHRGGSWGYTF

j_call: TRBJ2-2
d_call: -
clone_size: -
v_call: TRBV29-1
cdr3_nt: TGCAGCGTTCGAGGGCAGGGCGGTCCCGGGGAGCTGTTTTTT
cdr3_aa: CSVRGQGGPGELFF

j_call: TRBJ2-7
d_call: TRBD1
clone_size: -
v_call: TRBV7-2
cdr3_nt: TGTGCCAGCAGCCCGACAGGGAACTACGAGCAGTACTTC
cdr3_aa: CASSPTGNYEQYF

j_call: TRBJ2-5
d_call: TRBD2
clone_size: -
v_call: TRBV14
cdr3_nt: TGTGCCAGCAGCCCCCTCCCGGGGCGGGAGGACGAAGAGACCCAGTACTTC
cdr3_aa: CASSPLPGREDEETQYF

j_call: TRBJ2-3
d_call: TRBD2
clone_size: -
v_call: TRBV7-6
cdr3_nt: TGTGCCAGCAGCGAAGGGCTAGCGGGGGGCCTCCCAGATACGCAGTATTTT
cdr3_aa: CASSEGLAGGLPDTQYF

j_call: TRBJ2-1
d_call: TRBD1
clone_size: -
v_call: TRBV3-1/TRBV3-2
cdr3_nt: TGTGCCAGCGAACTCCGGGGACAGAAAGCAAATGAGCAGTTCTTC
cdr3_aa: CASELRGQKANEQFF

j_call: TRBJ2-1
d_call: -
clone_size: -
v_call: TRBV4-2
cdr3_nt: TGTGCCAGCAGCCAAGTGGAGGGCGGGGATGAGCAGTTCTTC
cdr3_aa: CASSQVEGGDEQFF

j_call: TRBJ2-7
d_call: -
clone_size: -
v_call: TRBV5-1
cdr3_nt: TGCGCCAGCAGCTTGGGGGGGGCCGGCTCCTACGAGCAGTACTTC
cdr3_aa: CASSLGGAGSYEQYF

j_call: TRBJ2-7
d_call: TRBD2
clone_size: -
v_call: TRBV5-8
cdr3_nt: TGTGCCAGCAGAACACGCCGGGGGGTCTACGAGCAGTACTTC
cdr3_aa: CASRTRRGVYEQYF

j_call: TRBJ1-1
d_call: -
clone_size: -
v_call: TRBV14
cdr3_nt: TGTGCCAGCAGCCGTGCCCGGACAGACTGGGTGGGCACTGAAGCTTTCTTT
cdr3_aa: CASSRARTDWVGTEAFF

j_call: TRBJ1-6
d_call: -
clone_size: -
v_call: TRBV5-6
cdr3_nt: TGTGCCAGCAGCTTAACCTATTCGGGATCACCCCTCCACTTT
cdr3_aa: CASSLTYSGSPLHF

j_call: TRBJ2-5
d_call: -
clone_size: -
v_call: TRBV25-1
cdr3_nt: TGTGCCAGCAAAATGGCCGAGACCCAGTACTTC
cdr3_aa: CASKMAETQYF

j_call: TRBJ2-3
d_call: -
clone_size: -
v_call: TRBV1
cdr3_nt: TGCACCAGCAGCCAAGATGGTGGGCTAGCTACAGATACGCAGTATTTT
cdr3_aa: CTSSQDGGLATDTQYF

j_call: TRBJ1-2
d_call: TRBD1
clone_size: -
v_call: TRBV30
cdr3_nt: TGTGCCTGGAGTGTACATGTTCGACAGGGGTATGGCTACACCTTC
cdr3_aa: CAWSVHVRQGYGYTF

j_call: TRBJ1-5
d_call: TRBD1
clone_size: few
v_call: TRBV25-1
cdr3_nt: TGTGCCAGCAGCCCAGGGGGCGGACCCAATCAGCCCCAGCATTTT
cdr3_aa: CASSPGGGPNQPQHF

j_call: TRBJ1-4
d_call: -
clone_size: -
v_call: TRBV5-1
cdr3_nt: TGCGCCAGCAGCTTGGGCAGCAGTAATGAAAAACTGTTTTTT
cdr3_aa: CASSLGSSNEKLFF

j_call: TRBJ2-7
d_call: -
clone_size: -
v_call: TRBV5-1
cdr3_nt: TGCGCCAGCGGCGGGACCGCCGGTACCTACGAGCAGTACTTC
cdr3_aa: CASGGTAGTYEQYF

j_call: TRBJ1-6
d_call: -
clone_size: -
v_call: TRBV6-2/TRBV6-3
cdr3_nt: TGTGCCAGCAGTTCCCGAGATCGGCAGTCACCCCTCCACTTT
cdr3_aa: CASSSRDRQSPLHF

j_call: TRBJ2-1
d_call: TRBD1
clone_size: -
v_call: TRBV10-1
cdr3_nt: TGCGCCAGCAGTGAGTGGACAGGGGGCGTAAATGAGCAGTTCTTC
cdr3_aa: CASSEWTGGVNEQFF

j_call: TRBJ2-1
d_call: -
clone_size: -
v_call: TRBV30
cdr3_nt: TGTGCCTGGAGGACTTATACAGATTCCTACAATGAGCAGTTCTTC
cdr3_aa: CAWRTYTDSYNEQFF